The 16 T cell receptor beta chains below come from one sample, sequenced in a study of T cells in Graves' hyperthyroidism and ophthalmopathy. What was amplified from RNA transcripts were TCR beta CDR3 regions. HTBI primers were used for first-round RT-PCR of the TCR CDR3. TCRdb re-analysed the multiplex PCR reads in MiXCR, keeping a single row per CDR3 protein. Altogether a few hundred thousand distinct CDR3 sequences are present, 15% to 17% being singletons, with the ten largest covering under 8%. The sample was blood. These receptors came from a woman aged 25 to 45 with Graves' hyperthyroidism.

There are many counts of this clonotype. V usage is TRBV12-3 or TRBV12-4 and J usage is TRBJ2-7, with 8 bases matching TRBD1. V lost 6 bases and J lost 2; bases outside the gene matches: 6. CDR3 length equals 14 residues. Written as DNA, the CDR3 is TGTGCCAGCAGCGATTGGGACAGGCCCTACGAGCAGTACTTC. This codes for CASSDWDRPYEQYF.

The CDR3 DNA reads as TGTGCCAGCATTTCTAACTATGGCTACACCTTC. The encoded protein is CASISNYGYTF. This chain uses TRBV6-1 with TRBJ1-2; D call uncertain. The germline V gene has CDR1 MNHNS and CDR2 SASEGT. The CDR3 length is 11 residues. The V end was cut by 7 bases, the J end by 0 bases, with 3 bases between.

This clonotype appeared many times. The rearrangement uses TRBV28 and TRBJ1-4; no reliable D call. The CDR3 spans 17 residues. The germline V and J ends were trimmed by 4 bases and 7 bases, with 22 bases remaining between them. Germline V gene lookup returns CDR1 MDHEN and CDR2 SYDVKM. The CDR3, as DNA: TGTGCCAGCAGTTCCCTGGCCCCCCACACCGGAGGTGAAAAACTGTTTTTT. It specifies CASSSLAPHTGGEKLFF.

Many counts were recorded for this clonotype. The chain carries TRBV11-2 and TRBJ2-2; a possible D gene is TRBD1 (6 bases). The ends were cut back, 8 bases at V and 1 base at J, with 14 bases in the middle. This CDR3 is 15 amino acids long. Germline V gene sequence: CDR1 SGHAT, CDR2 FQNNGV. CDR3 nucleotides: TGTGCCAGCTTACGGGCAGGGGTGAACACCGGGGAGCTGTTTTTT. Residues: CASLRAGVNTGELFF.

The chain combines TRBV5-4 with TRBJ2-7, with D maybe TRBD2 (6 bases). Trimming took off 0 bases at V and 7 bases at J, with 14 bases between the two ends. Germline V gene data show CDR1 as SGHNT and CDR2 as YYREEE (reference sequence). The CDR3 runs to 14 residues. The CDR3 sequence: CASSLGGPGEEQYF. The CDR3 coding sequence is TGTGCCAGCAGCTTGGGCGGGCCGGGGGAGGAGCAGTACTTC.

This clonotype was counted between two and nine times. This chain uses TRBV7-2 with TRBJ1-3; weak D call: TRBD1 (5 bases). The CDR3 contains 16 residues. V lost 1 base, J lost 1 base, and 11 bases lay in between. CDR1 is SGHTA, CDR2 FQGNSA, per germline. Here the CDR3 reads CASSLVGGWSGNTIYF. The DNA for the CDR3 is TGTGCCAGCAGCTTAGTGGGGGGTTGGTCTGGAAACACCATATATTTT.

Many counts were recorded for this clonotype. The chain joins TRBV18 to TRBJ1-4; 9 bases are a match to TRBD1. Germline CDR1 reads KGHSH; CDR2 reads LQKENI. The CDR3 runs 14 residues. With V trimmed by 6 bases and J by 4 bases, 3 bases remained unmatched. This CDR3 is CASSQTGGNEKLFF. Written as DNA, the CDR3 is TGTGCCAGCTCGCAGACAGGGGGTAATGAAAAACTGTTTTTT. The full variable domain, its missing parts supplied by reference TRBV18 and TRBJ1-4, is NAGVMQNPRHLVRRRGQEARLRCSPMKGHSHVYWYRQLPEEGLKFMVYLQKENIIDESGMPKERFSAEFPKEGPSILRIQQVVRGDSAAYFCASSQTGGNEKLFFGSGTQLSVL.

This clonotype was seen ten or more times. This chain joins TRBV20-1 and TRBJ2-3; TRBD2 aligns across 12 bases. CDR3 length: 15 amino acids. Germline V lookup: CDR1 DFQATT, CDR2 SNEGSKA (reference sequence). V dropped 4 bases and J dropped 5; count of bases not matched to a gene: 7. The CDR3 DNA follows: TGCAGTGCTACTCTACTAGCGGGAGGTGGAGATACGCAGTATTTT. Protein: CSATLLAGGGDTQYF.

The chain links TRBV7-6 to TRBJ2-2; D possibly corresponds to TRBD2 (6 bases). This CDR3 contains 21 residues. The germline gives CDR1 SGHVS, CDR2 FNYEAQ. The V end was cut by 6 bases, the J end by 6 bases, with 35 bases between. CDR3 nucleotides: TGTGCCAGCAGTCTCACCCGGGCATCACTAGCACCCTTCGGGCGTGCCGGGGAGCTGTTTTTT. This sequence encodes CASSLTRASLAPFGRAGELFF.

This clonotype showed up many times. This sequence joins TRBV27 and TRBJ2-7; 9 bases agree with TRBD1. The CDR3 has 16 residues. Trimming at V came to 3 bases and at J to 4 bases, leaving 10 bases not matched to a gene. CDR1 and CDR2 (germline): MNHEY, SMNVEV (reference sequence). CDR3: CASSFSRQGGTYEQYF. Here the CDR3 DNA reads TGTGCCAGCAGTTTTTCCCGACAGGGGGGGACTTACGAGCAGTACTTC.

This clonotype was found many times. The CDR3 DNA reads TGTGCCAGCAGTTACTCCCGGGACAGGGGGTATTACTACGAGCAGTACTTC. Protein sequence: CASSYSRDRGYYYEQYF. The chain carries TRBV6-6 and TRBJ2-7; 11 bases line up with TRBD1. V shed 0 bases and J 3 bases; nucleotides not matched to a gene: 7. Germline CDR1 and CDR2: MNHNY and SVGAGI (reference sequence). The CDR3 loop spans 17 amino acids.

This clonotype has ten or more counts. The chain's CDR3 is CATSRGPGNSYEQYF. The CDR3 DNA is TGTGCCACCAGCAGAGGCCCAGGGAATTCCTACGAGCAGTACTTC. V usage is TRBV15 and J usage is TRBJ2-7; the D gene is possibly TRBD1 (5 bases). The germline V gene has CDR1 LNHNV and CDR2 YYDKDF (reference sequence). The CDR3 is made up of 15 amino acids. V was clipped by 1 base and J by 1 base, with 11 bases between them.

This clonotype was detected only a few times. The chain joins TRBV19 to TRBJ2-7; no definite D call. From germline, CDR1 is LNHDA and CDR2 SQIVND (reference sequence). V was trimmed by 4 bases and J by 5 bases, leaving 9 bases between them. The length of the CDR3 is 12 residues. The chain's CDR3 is CASSTDGDEQYF. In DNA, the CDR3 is TGTGCCAGTAGTACGGACGGCGACGAGCAGTACTTC.

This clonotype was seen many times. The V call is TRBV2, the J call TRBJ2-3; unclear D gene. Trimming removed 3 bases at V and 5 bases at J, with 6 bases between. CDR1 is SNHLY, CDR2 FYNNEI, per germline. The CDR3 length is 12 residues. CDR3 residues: CASSEGRDTQYF. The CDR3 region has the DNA TGTGCCAGCAGTGAGGGCAGAGATACGCAGTATTTT.

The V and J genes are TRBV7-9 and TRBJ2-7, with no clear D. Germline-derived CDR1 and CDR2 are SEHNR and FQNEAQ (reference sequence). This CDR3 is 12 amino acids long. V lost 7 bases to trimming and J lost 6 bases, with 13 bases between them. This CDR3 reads CASIDDKAEQYF. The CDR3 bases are TGTGCCAGCATCGATGACAAGGCCGAGCAGTACTTC. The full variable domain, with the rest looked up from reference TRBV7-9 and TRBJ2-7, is DTGVSQNPRHKITKRGQNVTFRCDPISEHNRLYWYRQTLGQGPEFLTYFQNEAQLEKSRLLSDRFSAERPKGSFSTLEIQRTEQGDSAMYLCASIDDKAEQYFGPGTRLTVT.

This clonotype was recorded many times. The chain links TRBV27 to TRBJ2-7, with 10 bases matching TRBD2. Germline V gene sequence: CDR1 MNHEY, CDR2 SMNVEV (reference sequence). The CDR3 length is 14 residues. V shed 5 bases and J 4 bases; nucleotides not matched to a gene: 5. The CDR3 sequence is CASSLASGRYEQYF. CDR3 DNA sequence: TGTGCCAGCAGTCTCGCTAGCGGGAGATACGAGCAGTACTTC.